These T cell receptor beta chains were read from a single sample in a study of T-cell memory formation after mild COVID-19. TCRdb fed the 5' RACE reads into MiXCR, producing one record per CDR3 protein. The sample yields 310,000 or so distinct CDR3 sequences, approximately 15% seen once. Sequenced input: PBMCs or a T cell subset sorted from them (not recorded which). Receptor source: a young man who had mild COVID-19 (a few samples of this study predate the infection). Cell type and time point are not known. Both conserved end residues are part of each CDR3. Each record gives: J gene, D gene, clone size, V gene, CDR3 DNA, CDR3 protein. A D gene is named only where the DNA matches it firmly. The size entry is marked missing in some rows and otherwise reads once, few, many or a size class.

j_call: TRBJ2-5
d_call: TRBD1
clone_size: NA
v_call: TRBV6-2/TRBV6-3
cdr3_nt: TGTGCCAGCAGTTACCCCTGGACAGGCACGAATCAAGAGACCCAGTACTTC
cdr3_aa: CASSYPWTGTNQETQYF

j_call: TRBJ2-7
d_call: NA
clone_size: NA
v_call: TRBV27
cdr3_nt: TGTGCCAGCACCTCCCCCGACCGGGACCTCGGCTCCTACGAGCAGTACTTC
cdr3_aa: CASTSPDRDLGSYEQYF

j_call: TRBJ1-2
d_call: NA
clone_size: NA
v_call: TRBV12-3/TRBV12-4
cdr3_nt: TGTGCCAGCAGTACCGGCTTCGGGCGGAATGGCTACACCTTC
cdr3_aa: CASSTGFGRNGYTF

j_call: TRBJ1-1
d_call: NA
clone_size: NA
v_call: TRBV6-2/TRBV6-3
cdr3_nt: TGTGCCAGCAGTTACAGCTCAGAGGGTCTAATGAACACTGAAGCTTTCTTT
cdr3_aa: CASSYSSEGLMNTEAFF

j_call: TRBJ1-5
d_call: NA
clone_size: many
v_call: TRBV4-1
cdr3_nt: TGCGCCAGCAGCCAAGATCGGCGTCAGCCCCAGCATTTT
cdr3_aa: CASSQDRRQPQHF

j_call: TRBJ2-4
d_call: TRBD1
clone_size: NA
v_call: TRBV9
cdr3_nt: TGTGCCAGCAGCGTAGTGGCAGGGGGTGTGGGCATTCAGTACTTC
cdr3_aa: CASSVVAGGVGIQYF

j_call: TRBJ1-1
d_call: NA
clone_size: many
v_call: TRBV4-1
cdr3_nt: TGCGCCAGCAGCCAAGATCCAGGGAACACTGAAGCTTTCTTT
cdr3_aa: CASSQDPGNTEAFF

j_call: TRBJ2-7
d_call: NA
clone_size: many
v_call: TRBV7-6
cdr3_nt: TGTGCCAGCAGCCCAACAGGCTACGAGCAGTACTTC
cdr3_aa: CASSPTGYEQYF

j_call: TRBJ1-2
d_call: TRBD1
clone_size: NA
v_call: TRBV20-1
cdr3_nt: TGCAGTGCTGTTCCAGGGGGAAGTGGCTACACCTTC
cdr3_aa: CSAVPGGSGYTF

j_call: TRBJ2-1
d_call: TRBD1
clone_size: few
v_call: TRBV5-1
cdr3_nt: TGCGCCAGCAGCCTAAGGACAGGGAACGGGAATGAGCAGTTCTTC
cdr3_aa: CASSLRTGNGNEQFF

j_call: TRBJ2-7
d_call: NA
clone_size: few
v_call: TRBV20-1
cdr3_nt: TGCAGTGCTAGAGATCAAGGAGCCCCCTACGAGCAGTACTTC
cdr3_aa: CSARDQGAPYEQYF

j_call: TRBJ2-2
d_call: NA
clone_size: NA
v_call: TRBV2
cdr3_nt: TGTGCCAGCAAACAGGGGTTGGGGGGGACCGGGGAGCTGTTTTTT
cdr3_aa: CASKQGLGGTGELFF

j_call: TRBJ1-3
d_call: NA
clone_size: few
v_call: TRBV4-3
cdr3_nt: TGCGCCAGCAGCCAAGGCTATTTGAGCTCTGGAAACACCATATATTTT
cdr3_aa: CASSQGYLSSGNTIYF

j_call: TRBJ2-1
d_call: TRBD2
clone_size: many
v_call: TRBV6-5
cdr3_nt: TGTGCCAGCAGCTCAGTAGCGGGGCGATACAATGAGCAGTTCTTC
cdr3_aa: CASSSVAGRYNEQFF

j_call: TRBJ2-6
d_call: NA
clone_size: few
v_call: TRBV6-2/TRBV6-3
cdr3_nt: TGTGCCAGCAGTCCCCCGCCTGGGGCCAACGTCCTGACTTTC
cdr3_aa: CASSPPPGANVLTF

j_call: TRBJ2-1
d_call: TRBD1
clone_size: NA
v_call: TRBV5-1
cdr3_nt: TGCGCCAGCAGACTGGGACAGGGGGCGAGGCTCTCCTACAATGAGCAGTTCTTC
cdr3_aa: CASRLGQGARLSYNEQFF

j_call: TRBJ2-4
d_call: NA
clone_size: few
v_call: TRBV7-2
cdr3_nt: TGTGCCAGCAGCTATACGCAACGTGTCAAAAACATTCAGTACTTC
cdr3_aa: CASSYTQRVKNIQYF

j_call: TRBJ1-1
d_call: TRBD1
clone_size: many
v_call: TRBV5-1
cdr3_nt: TGCGCCAGCAGCTCGGGACAGATGAACACTGAAGCTTTCTTT
cdr3_aa: CASSSGQMNTEAFF

j_call: TRBJ2-5
d_call: NA
clone_size: NA
v_call: TRBV7-2
cdr3_nt: TGTGCCAGCAGCTTATCTCTCGGGAATTGGGAGACCCAGTACTTC
cdr3_aa: CASSLSLGNWETQYF

j_call: TRBJ2-6
d_call: NA
clone_size: NA
v_call: TRBV28
cdr3_nt: TGTGCCAGCACCGTGGGACATGCGGGGGCCAACGTCCTGACTTTC
cdr3_aa: CASTVGHAGANVLTF

j_call: TRBJ1-1
d_call: NA
clone_size: NA
v_call: TRBV29-1
cdr3_nt: TGCAGCGTTGCGGGAGACACTGAAGCTTTCTTT
cdr3_aa: CSVAGDTEAFF

j_call: TRBJ2-2
d_call: NA
clone_size: NA
v_call: TRBV7-9
cdr3_nt: TGTGCCAGCAGCTCAGTCCCAGGGGAGCTGTTTTTT
cdr3_aa: CASSSVPGELFF

j_call: TRBJ2-1
d_call: NA
clone_size: few
v_call: TRBV5-5
cdr3_nt: TGTGCCAGCAGCCCATCCCCCAGCGAGCAGTTCTTC
cdr3_aa: CASSPSPSEQFF

j_call: TRBJ2-7
d_call: NA
clone_size: NA
v_call: TRBV7-2
cdr3_nt: TGTGCCAGCAGCTCGGGATCAGGGGCCCCGCTGGAGCAGTACTTC
cdr3_aa: CASSSGSGAPLEQYF

j_call: TRBJ1-1
d_call: NA
clone_size: few
v_call: TRBV7-2
cdr3_nt: TGTGCCAGCAGCTTACCGGGGGCGGCTTTCTTT
cdr3_aa: CASSLPGAAFF

j_call: TRBJ1-2
d_call: TRBD1
clone_size: NA
v_call: TRBV5-1
cdr3_nt: TGCGCCAGCAGCTTCCGACAGGGGAATCCCTATGGCTACACCTTC
cdr3_aa: CASSFRQGNPYGYTF

j_call: TRBJ2-3
d_call: NA
clone_size: NA
v_call: TRBV20-1
cdr3_nt: TGCAGTGCTAGTCTTTTCGGGACACCAGAGCCTCCTTACACAGATACGCAGTATTTT
cdr3_aa: CSASLFGTPEPPYTDTQYF

j_call: TRBJ2-2
d_call: NA
clone_size: few
v_call: TRBV19
cdr3_nt: TGTGCCAGTAGTATAGGGGGGGTCGCCGGGGAGCTGTTTTTT
cdr3_aa: CASSIGGVAGELFF

j_call: TRBJ1-2
d_call: NA
clone_size: NA
v_call: TRBV3-1
cdr3_nt: TGTGCCAGCAGCCAAGAATATGGTTATGGCTACACCTTC
cdr3_aa: CASSQEYGYGYTF

j_call: TRBJ1-2
d_call: NA
clone_size: NA
v_call: TRBV5-4
cdr3_nt: TGTGCCAGCAGCTTTCAGAACTATGGCTACACCTTC
cdr3_aa: CASSFQNYGYTF

j_call: TRBJ2-1
d_call: TRBD2
clone_size: many
v_call: TRBV14
cdr3_nt: TGTGCCAGCAGAATAGCGGGGGGGGAATCCCATGAGCAGTTCTTC
cdr3_aa: CASRIAGGESHEQFF

j_call: TRBJ2-1
d_call: TRBD2
clone_size: few
v_call: TRBV7-2
cdr3_nt: TGTGCCAGCAGCCAACTAGCGGGGAGCTCCTACAATGAGCAGTTCTTC
cdr3_aa: CASSQLAGSSYNEQFF